The clone carrying this TCR beta chain was seen at least ten times. TCRdb reanalysed the PCR reads using MiXCR and keeps one entry per CDR3 protein. The sample holds approximately 670,000 distinct CDR3 sequences, just under 20% seen once. These data originate in a study of molecular identifiers for immune sequencing clone quantification. Overall study context: In the replicates, RNA derived from around 20,000 or 99,000 naive CD8 cells was divided into five parts, and four were sequenced.

CDR1 SGHAT and CDR2 FQNNGV come from the germline V gene. The CDR3 covers 14 residues. The V end lost 3 bases, the J end lost 4 bases, and 11 bases lay between the germline ends. This clonotype was obtained from a human donor in good health. Some libraries in this study had Jurkat cell RNA spiked in. Sequencing was performed on naive CD8+ T cells from blood, with Jurkat cell RNA spiked in. Described subset: FACS-sorted CD8+CD4-CCR7+CD45RA+ naive T cells. The chain carries TRBV11-2 and TRBJ2-3, with D maybe TRBD1 (6 bases). CDR3 region: CASSFLQGSDTQYF. The CDR3 DNA follows: TGTGCCAGCAGCTTCTTACAGGGCTCAGATACGCAGTATTTT.